The 27 T cell receptor beta chains below were found in one sample sequenced in a study of control samples from healthy donors and cancer patients. This table comes from immunoSEQ multiplex PCR, and its TCRdb copy is limited to in-frame clones, with some not included. In the table there are 400,000 to 500,000 clones, roughly 90% of which are singletons. The specimen sequenced was PBMCs. The source of these receptors is a middle-aged man with head and neck cancer.

The chain carries TRBV27 and TRBJ2-7; no definite D call. V was pared by 5 bases and J by 3 bases, with 11 bases between. Germline V gene sequence: CDR1 MNHEY, CDR2 SMNVEV (reference sequence). The CDR3 spans 13 residues. Here the CDR3 DNA reads TGTGCCAGCAGTCCCCCTCGAGGCTACGAGCAGTACTTC. Translation gives CASSPPRGYEQYF.

The chain employs TRBV11-3 and TRBJ2-2; 10 bases line up with TRBD2. In germline, CDR1 is SGHNT, CDR2 YENEEA. The trim removed 2 bases at V and 3 bases at J, leaving 6 bases unmatched. The CDR3 is made up of 17 amino acids. CDR3 amino acids: CASSLMSGGAYTGELFF. The CDR3 region has the DNA TGTGCCAGCAGCTTAATGAGCGGGGGGGCTTACACCGGGGAGCTGTTTTTT.

The chain combines TRBV5-6 with TRBJ1-1; D is ambiguous. From germline, CDR1 is SGHDT and CDR2 YYEEEE. The CDR3 runs to 14 residues. V was trimmed by 0 bases and J by 0 bases, leaving 6 bases between them. Written as DNA, the CDR3 is TGTGCCAGCAGCTTGGGAACGATGAACACTGAAGCTTTCTTT. Translated, it gives CASSLGTMNTEAFF.

The J gene is TRBJ1-4, the V gene TRBV28; the D gene is possibly TRBD1 (5 bases). The CDR3 runs to 15 residues. Trimming took 1 base from V and 8 from J, leaving 14 bases between them. Germline CDR1 and CDR2: MDHEN and SYDVKM. The CDR3 DNA reads as TGTGCCAGCAGTTTATCGAGGAGGGGAAAGGAAAAACTGTTTTTT. It is translated as CASSLSRRGKEKLFF.

This chain links TRBV10-1 with TRBJ1-1; the match to TRBD1 covers 9 bases. The CDR3 is made up of 14 amino acids. CDR1 and CDR2 (germline): WNHNN, SYGVQD (reference sequence). J lost 5 bases, V lost 4 bases, and 5 bases had no gene match. The CDR3 loop is CASSAGTGKTEAFF. Here the CDR3 DNA reads TGCGCCAGCAGTGCCGGGACAGGGAAGACTGAAGCTTTCTTT.

This chain links TRBV19 with TRBJ1-2, with TRBD1 matching 7 bases. This CDR3 is built from 16 residues. Germline CDR1 and CDR2: LNHDA and SQIVND (reference sequence). The V segment lost 6 bases and the J segment 3 bases; nucleotides outside the gene matches: 13. The CDR3 reads CASRLGDSGVDYGYTF. CDR3 in DNA: TGTGCCAGTAGACTGGGGGACAGCGGGGTCGACTATGGCTACACCTTC.

The genes are TRBV7-9 and TRBJ1-2; tentative D call: TRBD1 (6 bases). Germline V lookup: CDR1 SEHNR, CDR2 FQNEAQ (reference sequence). CDR3 size: 15 residues. V was trimmed by 3 bases and J by 7 bases, leaving 18 bases between them. The CDR3 nucleotides are TGTGCCAGCAGCTTCCACCTTTCCGGGACATCTGGCTACACCTTC. This encodes CASSFHLSGTSGYTF.

This clone appeared a single time. For the CDR3, the DNA is TGTGCCAGCAGCTCTACTCGGTCAGGGAAGAGAAATCAGCCCCAGCATTTT. Residues: CASSSTRSGKRNQPQHF. The chain joins TRBV5-6 to TRBJ1-5; possibly TRBD1 for D (5 bases). This CDR3 is 17 amino acids long. Trimming stripped 3 bases from V and 4 bases from J, with 20 bases between. Germline CDR1 and CDR2: SGHDT and YYEEEE.

There are a few counts of this clone. This chain connects TRBV6-5 to TRBJ2-7; D is unclear. The V end lost 8 bases, the J end lost 2 bases, and 13 bases lay between the germline ends. Germline V CDR1 and CDR2: MNHEY, SVGAGI. CDR3 length equals 13 residues. The CDR3, as DNA: TGTGCCAGCTTTAGGGCCGCCACCTACGAGCAGTACTTC. This codes for CASFRAATYEQYF.

V and J are TRBV6-4 and TRBJ2-1, with D perhaps TRBD1 or TRBD2 (6 bases each). Per germline, CDR1 MRHNA and CDR2 SNTAGT. Deletions cut 4 bases from V and 6 bases from J, with 16 bases between. This CDR3 contains 15 residues. CDR3 in amino acids: CASSGQPGASNEQFF. As DNA, the CDR3 is TGTGCCAGCAGTGGCCAGCCGGGGGCGAGCAATGAGCAGTTCTTC.

V is TRBV9 and J is TRBJ2-2; D ambiguous. CDR3 size: 14 residues. CDR1 and CDR2 from the germline V gene are SGDLS and YYNGEE. V dropped 0 bases and J dropped 2 bases, with 5 bases sitting between them. CDR3 sequence (DNA): TGTGCCAGCAGCGTAGGGGCCAACACCGGGGAGCTGTTTTTT. Translation gives CASSVGANTGELFF. The whole variable domain, remainder taken from reference TRBV9 and TRBJ2-2, is DSGVTQTPKHLITATGQRVTLRCSPRSGDLSVYWYQQSLDQGLQFLIQYYNGEERAKGNILERFSAQQFPDLHSELNLSSLELGDSALYFCASSVGANTGELFFGEGSRLTVL.

The chain is built from TRBV6-5 and TRBJ1-6; D is perhaps TRBD1 (6 bases). CDR1 and CDR2 (germline): MNHEY, SVGAGI. The CDR3 has 14 amino acids. V was trimmed by 11 bases and J by 9 bases, leaving 20 bases between them. CDR3 loop: CALSEQGYFSPLHF. Written as DNA, the CDR3 is TGTGCCTTATCAGAACAGGGTTACTTTTCACCCCTCCACTTT.

This chain joins TRBV2 and TRBJ1-5; D is perhaps TRBD1 (5 bases). CDR1 and CDR2 (germline): SNHLY, FYNNEI. This CDR3 contains 15 residues. The V end lost 6 bases, the J end lost 3 bases, and 15 bases lay between the germline ends. The CDR3 loop is CASSLGPGPNQPQHF. CDR3 in DNA: TGTGCCAGCAGCCTGGGGCCCGGCCCCAATCAGCCCCAGCATTTT.

The chain combines TRBV28 with TRBJ1-2; possibly TRBD1 for D (5 bases). There are 13 residues in the CDR3. Germline-derived CDR1 and CDR2 are MDHEN and SYDVKM. V gave up 3 bases and J gave up 2 bases, with 7 bases separating them. Here the CDR3 reads CASSFGGNYGYTF. CDR3 in DNA: TGTGCCAGCAGTTTTGGGGGGAACTATGGCTACACCTTC.

This clone was seen a handful of times. The genes are TRBV7-2 and TRBJ1-1; D remains unclear. CDR3 size: 14 residues. Germline lookup yields CDR1 SGHTA and CDR2 FQGNSA. V was shortened by 1 base and J by 0 bases, with 6 bases between the two germline ends. CDR3 protein: CASSLVHMNTEAFF. DNA for the CDR3: TGTGCCAGCAGCTTAGTTCACATGAACACTGAAGCTTTCTTT.

Of note for this clone: In the same sample, other DNA sequences code for this CDR3. The chain links TRBV7-9 to TRBJ2-7; no definite D call. CDR3 length: 14 amino acids. V lost 4 bases to trimming and J lost 1 base, with 11 bases between them. Germline assignment: CDR1 SEHNR and CDR2 FQNEAQ (reference sequence). This CDR3 reads CASSSDRSSYEQYF. DNA of the CDR3: TGTGCCAGCAGCTCGGACCGGTCTTCCTACGAGCAGTACTTC. Full variable domain (missing parts from reference TRBV7-9 and TRBJ2-7): DTGVSQNPRHKITKRGQNVTFRCDPISEHNRLYWYRQTLGQGPEFLTYFQNEAQLEKSRLLSDRFSAERPKGSFSTLEIQRTEQGDSAMYLCASSSDRSSYEQYFGPGTRLTVT.

The J gene is TRBJ2-7, the V gene TRBV9; TRBD1 or TRBD2 may be the D gene (5 bases each). V was pared by 0 bases and J by 2 bases, with 9 bases between. This CDR3 has 14 residues. CDR1 SGDLS and CDR2 YYNGEE come from the germline V gene. CDR3 in DNA: TGTGCCAGCAGCGTAGGAGGGGCAGCCTACGAGCAGTACTTC. As protein: CASSVGGAAYEQYF. The full variable domain, in which reference TRBV9 and TRBJ2-7 provide the parts outside the CDR3, is DSGVTQTPKHLITATGQRVTLRCSPRSGDLSVYWYQQSLDQGLQFLIQYYNGEERAKGNILERFSAQQFPDLHSELNLSSLELGDSALYFCASSVGGAAYEQYFGPGTRLTVT.

V usage is TRBV7-2 and J usage is TRBJ2-3; unclear D gene. CDR1 is SGHTA and CDR2 is FQGNSA in the germline V gene. CDR3 length: 14 residues. V gave up 3 bases and J gave up 0 bases, with 7 bases separating them. The CDR3: CASSLTRSTDTQYF. As DNA, the CDR3 is TGTGCCAGCAGCTTGACTCGGAGCACAGATACGCAGTATTTT.

The rearrangement uses TRBV28 and TRBJ1-2; the match to TRBD1 covers 7 bases. Per the germline V gene, CDR1 is MDHEN and CDR2 is SYDVKM. The CDR3 has 16 residues. Trimming cost V 5 bases and J 8 bases; bases outside gene matches: 17. The DNA for the CDR3 is TGTGCCAGCAGTCCGCGATCTTACAGGGGCCCTGGGGGCTACACCTTC. It codes for CASSPRSYRGPGGYTF.

This chain joins TRBV27 and TRBJ1-6, with a possible D match to TRBD1 (5 bases). V lost 2 bases, J lost 3 bases, and 11 bases lay in between. The CDR3 is 16 residues long. Looked up from germline, CDR1 is MNHEY and CDR2 is SMNVEV (reference sequence). CDR3 sequence reads: CASSLSGGLYNSPLHF. The CDR3 DNA is TGTGCCAGCAGTTTAAGTGGGGGACTCTATAATTCACCCCTCCACTTT.

The rearrangement joins TRBV7-9 to TRBJ1-1, with D unresolved. Trimming shortened V by 5 bases and J by 6 bases, and 13 bases separated the two germline ends. Germline-derived CDR1 and CDR2 are SEHNR and FQNEAQ (reference sequence). This CDR3 spans 13 amino acids. CDR3 loop: CASSQDGVAEAFF. The CDR3 bases are TGTGCCAGCAGCCAAGATGGGGTCGCTGAAGCTTTCTTT. Variable domain in full (rest from reference TRBV7-9 and TRBJ1-1): DTGVSQNPRHKITKRGQNVTFRCDPISEHNRLYWYRQTLGQGPEFLTYFQNEAQLEKSRLLSDRFSAERPKGSFSTLEIQRTEQGDSAMYLCASSQDGVAEAFFGQGTRLTVV.

V and J are TRBV6-5 and TRBJ1-2; 12 bases align to TRBD1. The CDR3 has 14 amino acids. The germline V gene encodes CDR1 MNHEY and CDR2 SVGAGI. J lost 9 bases, V lost 6 bases, and 8 bases had no gene match. As DNA, the CDR3 is TGTGCCAGCAGGTCTCCCGGGACAGGGGGCAGCTACACCTTC. This codes for CASRSPGTGGSYTF.

The chain is built from TRBV7-8 and TRBJ1-1; D possibly corresponds to TRBD1 (6 bases). The V gene lost 5 bases and the J gene lost 0 bases, with 10 bases spanning the gap. The CDR3 length is 14 residues. The germline V gene encodes CDR1 SGHVS and CDR2 FQNEAQ. CDR3 region: CASSAGTLNTEAFF. In nucleotides, the CDR3 is TGTGCCAGCAGCGCCGGGACACTGAACACTGAAGCTTTCTTT.

The chain recombines TRBV6-5 with TRBJ2-1; TRBD1 matches at 8 bases. The junction had 9 bases not matched to a gene; V was cut back by 8 bases and J by 9 bases. Germline CDR1 and CDR2: MNHEY and SVGAGI. The CDR3 extends over 13 amino acids. In DNA, the CDR3 is TGTGCCAGCCTAGGACAGGGTCGCGGTGAGCAGTTCTTC. This encodes CASLGQGRGEQFF.

This chain links TRBV10-3 with TRBJ2-3; possible D gene TRBD2, 7 bases. The V and J ends lost 3 bases and 5 bases respectively, with 18 bases between them. This CDR3 spans 16 amino acids. Germline assignment: CDR1 ENHRY and CDR2 SYGVKD. This chain's CDR3 is CAISEPLRGHGDTQYF. The DNA of the CDR3 is TGTGCCATCAGTGAACCCTTGCGGGGGCATGGAGATACGCAGTATTTT.

This chain links TRBV2 with TRBJ1-5; D is unclear. Per germline, CDR1 SNHLY and CDR2 FYNNEI. There are 15 residues in the CDR3. Trimming shortened V by 7 bases and J by 2 bases, and 15 bases separated the two germline ends. In DNA, the CDR3 is TGTGCCAGCACCACGGGAGTAACAGGCAATCAGCCCCAGCATTTT. Translation: CASTTGVTGNQPQHF.

J is TRBJ2-7 and V is TRBV3-1 (or the pseudogene TRBV3-2), with 10 positions matching TRBD1. The CDR3 is 16 amino acids. Germline V gene sequence: CDR1 LGHDT, CDR2 YNNKEL (reference sequence). V dropped 0 bases and J dropped 2; count of bases not matched to a gene: 4. CDR3 nucleotide sequence: TGTGCCAGCAGCCAAGAGGTCGGACAGGGGGCCTACGAGCAGTACTTC. This translates into CASSQEVGQGAYEQYF.